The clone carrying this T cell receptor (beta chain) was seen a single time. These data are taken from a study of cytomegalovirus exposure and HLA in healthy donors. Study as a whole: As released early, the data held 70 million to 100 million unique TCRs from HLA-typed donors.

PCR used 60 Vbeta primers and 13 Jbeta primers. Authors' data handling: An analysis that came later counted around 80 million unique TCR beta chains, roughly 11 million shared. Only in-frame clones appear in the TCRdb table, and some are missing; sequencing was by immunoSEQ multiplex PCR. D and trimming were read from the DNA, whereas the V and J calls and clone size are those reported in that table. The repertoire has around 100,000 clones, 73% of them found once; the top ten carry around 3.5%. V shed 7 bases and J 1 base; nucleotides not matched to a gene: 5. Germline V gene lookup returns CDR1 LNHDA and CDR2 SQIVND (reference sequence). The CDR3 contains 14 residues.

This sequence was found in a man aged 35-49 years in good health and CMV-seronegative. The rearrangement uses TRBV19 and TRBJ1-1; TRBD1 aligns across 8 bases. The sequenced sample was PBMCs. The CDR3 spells CASKIGQGNTEAFF. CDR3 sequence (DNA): TGTGCCAGTAAAATAGGACAGGGGAACACTGAAGCTTTCTTT.